This T cell receptor beta chain came from a study of early T cells in non-severe SARS-CoV-2 infection. As for the study in general: Sequencing of bulk RNA from unsorted whole blood was done, without chain pairing.

Overall study results and limits: Matching against VDJdb likely underestimated virus-specific expansions, favoring anti-spike CD8.

This clonotype appeared many times. Its antigen remains unknown. The CDR3 is 14 residues long. Germline lookup yields CDR1 LGHNA and CDR2 YNFKEQ. Trimming took off 1 base at V and 7 bases at J, with 13 bases between the two ends. Researchers tagged individual cDNA molecules with unique molecular identifiers. TCRdb reprocessed the 5' RACE reads with MiXCR, giving one entry per CDR3 protein. Seen here are 28,000 or so distinct CDR3 sequences, about 3.9% observed once, and the top ten hold 8.2%. The sample was whole blood. The chain is built from TRBV4-2 and TRBJ1-2; D may be TRBD1 (6 bases). This receptor was obtained from an adult who was a healthcare worker with PCR-confirmed SARS-CoV-2 infection or an uninfected control (not recorded which). The CDR3 nucleotides read TGTGCCAGCAGCCAAGTGGGGGGCACGGTTGGCTACACCTTC. Amino acids: CASSQVGGTVGYTF.